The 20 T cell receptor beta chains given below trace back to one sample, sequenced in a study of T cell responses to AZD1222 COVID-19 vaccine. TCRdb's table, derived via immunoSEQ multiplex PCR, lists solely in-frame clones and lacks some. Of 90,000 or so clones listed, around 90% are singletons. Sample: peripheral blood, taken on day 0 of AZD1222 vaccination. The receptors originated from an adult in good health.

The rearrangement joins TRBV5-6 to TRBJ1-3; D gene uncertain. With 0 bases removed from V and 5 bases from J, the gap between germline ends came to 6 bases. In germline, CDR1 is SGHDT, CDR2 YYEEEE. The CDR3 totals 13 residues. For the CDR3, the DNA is TGTGCCAGCAGCTTGGGGCCGCGAAACACCATATATTTT. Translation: CASSLGPRNTIYF.

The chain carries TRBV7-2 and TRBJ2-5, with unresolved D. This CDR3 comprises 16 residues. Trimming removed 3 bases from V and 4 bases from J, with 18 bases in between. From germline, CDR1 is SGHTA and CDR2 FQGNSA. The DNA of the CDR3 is TGTGCCAGCAGCTTGGCGTCGTTGAGCCTCAGAGAGACCCAGTACTTC. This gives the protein CASSLASLSLRETQYF.

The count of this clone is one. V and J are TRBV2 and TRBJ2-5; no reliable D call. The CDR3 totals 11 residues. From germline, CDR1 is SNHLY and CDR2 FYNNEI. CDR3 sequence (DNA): TGTGTTATAAACCGGGTGGAGACCCAGTACTTC. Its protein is CVINRVETQYF.

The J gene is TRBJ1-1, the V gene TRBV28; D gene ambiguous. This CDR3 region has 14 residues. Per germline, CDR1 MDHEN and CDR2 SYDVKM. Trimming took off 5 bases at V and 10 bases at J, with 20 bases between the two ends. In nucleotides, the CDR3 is TGTGCCAGCAGTGCACCACTGACATCCTCAAGAGCTTTCTTT. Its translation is CASSAPLTSSRAFF.

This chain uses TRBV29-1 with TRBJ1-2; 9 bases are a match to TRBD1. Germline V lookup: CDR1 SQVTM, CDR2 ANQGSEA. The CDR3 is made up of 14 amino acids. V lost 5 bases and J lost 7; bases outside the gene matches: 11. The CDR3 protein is CSVPTGTGRSGYTF. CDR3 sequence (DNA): TGCAGCGTTCCTACCGGGACAGGGAGAAGTGGCTACACCTTC.

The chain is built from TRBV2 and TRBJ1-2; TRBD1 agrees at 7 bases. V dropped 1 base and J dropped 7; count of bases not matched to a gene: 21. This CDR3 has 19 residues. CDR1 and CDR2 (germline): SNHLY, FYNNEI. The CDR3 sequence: CASSEVTGTEFGVLRGYTF. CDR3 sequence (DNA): TGTGCCAGCAGTGAAGTAACCGGGACAGAATTCGGTGTGTTGCGTGGCTACACCTTC. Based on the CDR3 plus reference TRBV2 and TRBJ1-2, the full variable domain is EPEVTQTPSHQVTQMGQEVILRCVPISNHLYFYWYRQILGQKVEFLVSFYNNEISEKSEIFDDQFSVERPDGSNFTLKIRSTKLEDSAMYFCASSEVTGTEFGVLRGYTFGSGTRLTVV.

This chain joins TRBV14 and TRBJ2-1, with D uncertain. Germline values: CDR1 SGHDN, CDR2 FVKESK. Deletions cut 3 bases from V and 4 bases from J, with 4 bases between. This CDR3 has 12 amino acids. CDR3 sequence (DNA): TGTGCCAGCAGCCAGGTTTACAATGAGCAGTTCTTC. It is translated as CASSQVYNEQFF.

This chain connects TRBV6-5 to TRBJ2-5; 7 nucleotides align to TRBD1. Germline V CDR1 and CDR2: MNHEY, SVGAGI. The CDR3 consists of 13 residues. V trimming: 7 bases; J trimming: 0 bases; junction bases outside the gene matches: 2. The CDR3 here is CASKDRDQETQYF. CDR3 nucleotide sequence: TGTGCCAGCAAAGACAGGGACCAAGAGACCCAGTACTTC.

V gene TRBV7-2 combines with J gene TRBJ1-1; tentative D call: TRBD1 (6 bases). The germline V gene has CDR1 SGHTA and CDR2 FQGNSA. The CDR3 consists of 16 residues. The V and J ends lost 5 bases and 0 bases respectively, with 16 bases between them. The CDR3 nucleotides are TGTGCCAGCAGCCTCCCGACAGGAGGAATGAACACTGAAGCTTTCTTT. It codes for CASSLPTGGMNTEAFF.

Here the CDR3 reads CASSLQGNQPQHF. CDR3 bases: TGTGCCAGCAGTTTACAGGGGAATCAGCCCCAGCATTTT. This chain uses TRBV12-3 or TRBV12-4 with TRBJ1-5, with D possibly matching TRBD1 (6 bases). Trimming removed 2 bases at V and 4 bases at J, with 6 bases between. This CDR3 comprises 13 residues.

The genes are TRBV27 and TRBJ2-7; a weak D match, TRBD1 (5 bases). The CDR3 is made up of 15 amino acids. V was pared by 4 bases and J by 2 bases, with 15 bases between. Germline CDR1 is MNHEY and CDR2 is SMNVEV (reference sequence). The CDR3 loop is CASSSHRGWTYEQYF. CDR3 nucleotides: TGTGCCAGCAGTTCCCATAGGGGTTGGACCTACGAGCAGTACTTC.

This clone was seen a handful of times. The DNA for the CDR3 is TGTGCCAGTACCATGGAAGCGGGAGGTACCGGGGAGCTGTTTTTT. This sequence encodes CASTMEAGGTGELFF. The chain employs TRBV19 and TRBJ2-2; TRBD2 aligns across 9 bases. Germline CDR1 is LNHDA and CDR2 is SQIVND (reference sequence). CDR3 length: 15 residues. Germline trimming cut 7 bases from V and 5 bases from J; bases unmatched to any gene: 8.

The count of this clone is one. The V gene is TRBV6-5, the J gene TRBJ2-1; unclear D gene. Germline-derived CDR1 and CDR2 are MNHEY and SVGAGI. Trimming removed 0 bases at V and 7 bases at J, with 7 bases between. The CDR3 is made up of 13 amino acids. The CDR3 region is CASSYSRQNEQFF. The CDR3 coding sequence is TGTGCCAGCAGTTACTCGAGGCAGAATGAGCAGTTCTTC.

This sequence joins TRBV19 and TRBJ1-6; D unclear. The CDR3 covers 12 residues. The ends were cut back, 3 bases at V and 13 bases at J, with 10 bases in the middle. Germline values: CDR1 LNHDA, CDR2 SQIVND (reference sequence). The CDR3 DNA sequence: TGTGCCAGTAGTATTTCAGCACAGCCCCTCCACTTT. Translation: CASSISAQPLHF.

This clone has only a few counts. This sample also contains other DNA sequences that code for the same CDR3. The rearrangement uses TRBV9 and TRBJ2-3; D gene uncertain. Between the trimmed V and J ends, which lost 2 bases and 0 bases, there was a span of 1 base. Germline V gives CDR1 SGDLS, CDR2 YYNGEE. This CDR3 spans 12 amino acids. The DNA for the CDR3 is TGTGCCAGCAGCGTGAGCACAGATACGCAGTATTTT. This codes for CASSVSTDTQYF.

CDR3 in amino acids: CASSPGLDKTYEQYF. In nucleotides, the CDR3 is TGTGCCAGCTCACCAGGACTAGACAAGACCTACGAGCAGTACTTC. The V and J genes are TRBV18 and TRBJ2-7; 7 positions match TRBD2. CDR1 and CDR2 from the germline V gene are KGHSH and LQKENI. Losses at the gene ends were 2 bases for V and 2 bases for J; bases not matched to a gene: 6. The CDR3 consists of 15 residues.

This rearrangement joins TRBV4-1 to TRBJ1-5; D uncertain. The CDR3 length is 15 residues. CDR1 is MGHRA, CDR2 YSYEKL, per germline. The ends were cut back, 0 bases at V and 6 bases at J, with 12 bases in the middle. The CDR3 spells CASSQDPSMGQPQHF. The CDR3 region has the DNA TGCGCCAGCAGCCAAGACCCCAGTATGGGTCAGCCCCAGCATTTT.

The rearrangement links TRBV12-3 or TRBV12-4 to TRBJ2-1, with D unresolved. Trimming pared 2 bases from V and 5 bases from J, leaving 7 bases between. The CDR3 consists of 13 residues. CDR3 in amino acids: CASSLLQNNEQFF. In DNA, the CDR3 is TGTGCCAGCAGTTTATTACAGAACAATGAGCAGTTCTTC.

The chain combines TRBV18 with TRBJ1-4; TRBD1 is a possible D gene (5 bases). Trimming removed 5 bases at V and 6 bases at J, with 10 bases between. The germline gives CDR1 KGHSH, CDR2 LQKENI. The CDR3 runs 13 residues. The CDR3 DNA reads TGTGCCAGCTCAAACCGGGACTATGAAAAACTGTTTTTT. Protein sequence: CASSNRDYEKLFF.

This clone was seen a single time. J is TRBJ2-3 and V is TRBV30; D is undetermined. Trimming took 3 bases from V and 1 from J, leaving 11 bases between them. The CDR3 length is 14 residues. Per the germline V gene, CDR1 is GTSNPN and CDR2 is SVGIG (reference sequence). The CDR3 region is CAWRGVSGTDTQYF. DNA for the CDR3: TGTGCCTGGAGAGGAGTGTCTGGCACAGATACGCAGTATTTT.